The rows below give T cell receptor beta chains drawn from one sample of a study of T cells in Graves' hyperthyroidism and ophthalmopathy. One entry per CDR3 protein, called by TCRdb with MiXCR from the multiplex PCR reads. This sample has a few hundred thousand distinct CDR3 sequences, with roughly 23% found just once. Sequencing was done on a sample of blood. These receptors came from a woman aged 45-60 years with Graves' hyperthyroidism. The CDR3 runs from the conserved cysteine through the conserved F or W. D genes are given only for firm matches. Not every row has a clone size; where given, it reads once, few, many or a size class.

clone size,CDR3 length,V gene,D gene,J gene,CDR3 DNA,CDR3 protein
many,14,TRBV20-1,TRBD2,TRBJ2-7,TGCAGTGCCCCTAAGGGCGGGGGGGCCTACGAGCAGTACTTC,CSAPKGGGAYEQYF
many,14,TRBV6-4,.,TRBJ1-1,TGTGCCAGCAGTAAAGCCAGGCGGGACACTGAAGCTTTCTTT,CASSKARRDTEAFF
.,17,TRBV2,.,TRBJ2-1,TGTGCCAGCAGTGACCTCATAAAAGGGAAACGTTACAATGAGCAGTTCTTC,CASSDLIKGKRYNEQFF
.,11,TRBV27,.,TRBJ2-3,TGTGCCAGCAGCCACTACAATACGCAGTATTTT,CASSHYNTQYF
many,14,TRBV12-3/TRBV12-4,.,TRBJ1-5,TGTGCCAGCAGTTTATTGGGCCCCAATCAGCCCCAGCATTTT,CASSLLGPNQPQHF
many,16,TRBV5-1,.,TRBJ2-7,TGCGCCAGCAGCTTGGCAGGCGGGACGGTATCCTACGAGCAGTACTTC,CASSLAGGTVSYEQYF
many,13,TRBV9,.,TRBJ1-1,TGTGCCAGCAGCGTTGCCCCGAACACTGAAGCTTTCTTT,CASSVAPNTEAFF
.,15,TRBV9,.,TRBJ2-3,TGTGCCAGCAGTCGGGCCGGGAGCGGGACAGATACGCAGTATTTT,CASSRAGSGTDTQYF
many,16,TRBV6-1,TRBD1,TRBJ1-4,TGTGCCAGCGAATCGGGACAGCTGGCAACTAATGAAAAACTGTTTTTT,CASESGQLATNEKLFF
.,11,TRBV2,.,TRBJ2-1,TGTGCCAGCATTGGTATGAATGAGCAGTTCTTC,CASIGMNEQFF
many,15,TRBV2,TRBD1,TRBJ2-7,TGTGCCAGCAGTGAAAGCAGGGGGCGGATGGACGAGCAGTACTTC,CASSESRGRMDEQYF
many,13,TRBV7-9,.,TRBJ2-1,TGTGCCAGCAGCCCCCCGGAAGCCAATGAGCAGTTCTTC,CASSPPEANEQFF
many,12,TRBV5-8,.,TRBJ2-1,TGTGCCAGCAGTCACCTCGCGGGTGAGCAGTTCTTC,CASSHLAGEQFF
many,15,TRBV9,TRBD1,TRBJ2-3,TGTGCCAGCAGTGTCGGTCAGGGGGGCACAGATACGCAGTATTTT,CASSVGQGGTDTQYF
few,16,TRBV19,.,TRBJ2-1,TGTGCCAGTAGTATAGGTTCCGCAGGAGGTTGGAATGAGCAGTTCTTC,CASSIGSAGGWNEQFF
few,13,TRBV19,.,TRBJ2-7,TGTGCCAGTAGTATATTTGGGGTCGACGAGCAGTACTTC,CASSIFGVDEQYF
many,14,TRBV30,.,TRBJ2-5,TGTGCCTGGAGTATGGGGCCTCTCCTGGAGACCCAGTACTTC,CAWSMGPLLETQYF
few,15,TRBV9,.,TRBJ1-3,TGTGCCAGCAGCACCGGGACTAACTCTGGAAACACCATATATTTT,CASSTGTNSGNTIYF
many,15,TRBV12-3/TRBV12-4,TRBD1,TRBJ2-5,TGTGCCAGCAGTTACGGGACAGGCCTTCAAGAGACCCAGTACTTC,CASSYGTGLQETQYF
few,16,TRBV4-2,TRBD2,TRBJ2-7,TGTGCCAGCAGCCGGTTACTAGCGGGAGCCCTGTGGGAGCAGTACTTC,CASSRLLAGALWEQYF
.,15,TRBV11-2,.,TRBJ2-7,TGTGCCAGCAGCTTAGGTTCACATTCCACCTACGAGCAGTACTTC,CASSLGSHSTYEQYF
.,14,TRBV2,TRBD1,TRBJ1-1,TGTGCCAGCAGCCGGCGGGACAGCAACACTGAAGCTTTCTTT,CASSRRDSNTEAFF
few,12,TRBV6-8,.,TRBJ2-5,TGTGCCAGCAGTTACTCGAGAGAGACCCAGTACTTC,CASSYSRETQYF
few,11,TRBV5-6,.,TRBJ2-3,TGTGCCAGCACCCCAGCAGATACGCAGTATTTT,CASTPADTQYF
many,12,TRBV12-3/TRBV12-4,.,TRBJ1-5,TGTGCCAGCAGGGGACCCATTCAGCCCCAGCATTTT,CASRGPIQPQHF
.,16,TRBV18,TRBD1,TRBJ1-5,TGTGCCAGCTCACTGGGACAGCGTTATAGCAATCAGCCCCAGCATTTT,CASSLGQRYSNQPQHF
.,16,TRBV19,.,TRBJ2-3,TGTGCCAGTAGTCAAGGAATTAGCGGAACCACAGATACGCAGTATTTT,CASSQGISGTTDTQYF
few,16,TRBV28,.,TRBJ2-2,TGTGCCAGCAGGGAAAGCGTTTTCGCGAACACCGGGGAGCTGTTTTTT,CASRESVFANTGELFF
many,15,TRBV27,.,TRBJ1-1,TGTGCCAGCAGTCCCCTGAGCACTATGAACACTGAAGCTTTCTTT,CASSPLSTMNTEAFF
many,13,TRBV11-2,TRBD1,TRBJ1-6,TGTGCCAGCAGCTCGAGGGGGCGATCACCCCTCCACTTT,CASSSRGRSPLHF
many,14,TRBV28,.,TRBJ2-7,TGTGCCAGCAGTTTCGTGGGGGTTTCCTACGAGCAGTACTTC,CASSFVGVSYEQYF
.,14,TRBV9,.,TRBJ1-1,TGTGCCAGCAGCAAGGGAGGGCTTGGCACTGAAGCTTTCTTT,CASSKGGLGTEAFF
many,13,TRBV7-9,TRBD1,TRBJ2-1,TGTGCCAGCAAGGGGACAGGAAACAATGAGCAGTTCTTC,CASKGTGNNEQFF
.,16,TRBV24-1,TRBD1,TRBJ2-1,TGTGCCACCAGTGATTTGGGGGGACAGGGCTACAATGAGCAGTTCTTC,CATSDLGGQGYNEQFF
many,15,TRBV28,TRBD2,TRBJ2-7,TGTGCCAGCAGTTCCCTTAGCGGGGGCACCTACGAGCAGTACTTC,CASSSLSGGTYEQYF
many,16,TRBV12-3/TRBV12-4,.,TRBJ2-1,TGTGCCAGCAGTTATGGGACAATTGATTATTCGGGTGAGCAGTTCTTC,CASSYGTIDYSGEQFF
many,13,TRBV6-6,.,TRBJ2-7,TGTGCCAGCAGTTACGTGGCAGGCTACGAGCAGTACTTC,CASSYVAGYEQYF
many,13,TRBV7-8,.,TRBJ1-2,TGTGCCAGCAGCCTACAGGGTCATGATGGCTACACCTTC,CASSLQGHDGYTF
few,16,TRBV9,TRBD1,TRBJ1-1,TGTGCCAGCAGCTCCTTACCGGGGGCAGGGGGCACTGAAGCTTTCTTT,CASSSLPGAGGTEAFF
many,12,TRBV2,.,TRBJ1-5,TGTGCCAGCAGCAGGGGTGGGCAGCCCCAGCATTTT,CASSRGGQPQHF
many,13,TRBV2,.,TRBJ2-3,TGTGCCAGCGGATCAAGAAGCACAGATACGCAGTATTTT,CASGSRSTDTQYF
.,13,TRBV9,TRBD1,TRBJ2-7,TGTGCCAGCAGCGGACAGGGGGAGGGCGAGCAGTACTTC,CASSGQGEGEQYF
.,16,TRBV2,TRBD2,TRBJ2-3,TGTGCCAGCAGGTTAAGAAGCGGGACTTCCACAGATACGCAGTATTTT,CASRLRSGTSTDTQYF
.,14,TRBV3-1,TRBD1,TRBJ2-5,TGTGCCAGCGGGGGCAGGGGGAACCAAGAGACCCAGTACTTC,CASGGRGNQETQYF
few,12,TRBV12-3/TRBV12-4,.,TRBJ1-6,TGTGCCAGCAGTACGACAGATTCACCCCTCCACTTT,CASSTTDSPLHF
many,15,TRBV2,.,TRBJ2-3,TGTGCCAGCAGTGCCGAGGGATCTAGCACAGATACGCAGTATTTT,CASSAEGSSTDTQYF
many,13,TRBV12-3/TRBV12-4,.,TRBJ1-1,TGTGCCAGCAGTTTAGCGGGCATCGCTGAAGCTTTCTTT,CASSLAGIAEAFF
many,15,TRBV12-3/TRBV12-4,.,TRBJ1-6,TGTGCCAGCAGTTCCCGGGGGGGCTCTAATTCACCCCTCCACTTT,CASSSRGGSNSPLHF
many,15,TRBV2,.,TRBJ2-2,TGTGCCAGCAGTGAAACGGGGTTCAACACCGGGGAGCTGTTTTTT,CASSETGFNTGELFF
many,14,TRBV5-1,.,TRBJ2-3,TGCGCCAGCACTCGACGGGACAGCACAGATACGCAGTATTTT,CASTRRDSTDTQYF
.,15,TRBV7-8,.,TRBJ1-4,TGTGCCAGCAGCTTACCAGGGCTTGGTGGGGAAAAACTGTTTTTT,CASSLPGLGGEKLFF